Included here is one T cell receptor beta chain sequence, with context. Its cognate antigen is unknown. This record belongs to a study of shared clonotypes between healthy human individuals. Findings and caveats of the study: Genetic and exposure-history diversity was limited by the few donors. Roughly 4.7% was the fraction of naive CD4 clonotypes found shared across several donors.

V shed 0 bases and J 7 bases; nucleotides not matched to a gene: 5. The CDR3 is made up of 14 amino acids. Germline-derived CDR1 and CDR2 are SGHKS and YYEKEE (reference sequence). The authors distributed each subset's genomic DNA evenly over several immunoSEQ plates. Measured with immunoSEQ multiplex PCR; TCRdb has only the in-frame clones, and not every one. Seen here are 2 million to 3 million clones, over 85% observed once, and the top ten hold approximately 0.36%. Partitioning of CD4+ cells yielded a CD45RA+ naive subset and a CD45RA-negative memory subset. The sequence derives from a man aged 18 to 30 in good health. Some clones in this sample may be carry-over from other donors' samples. The chain recombines TRBV5-5 with TRBJ1-2; 8 positions agree with TRBD1. The sequenced sample consisted of naive CD4+ T cells from PBMCs. Subset given: CD45RA+ positively selected. The DNA of the CDR3 is TGTGCCAGCAGCTTGGGGCAGGGGGCTGGTGGCTACACCTTC. It specifies CASSLGQGAGGYTF. The full variable domain, completed using reference TRBV5-5 and TRBJ1-2, is DAGVTQSPTHLIKTRGQQVTLRCSPISGHKSVSWYQQVLGQGPQFIFQYYEKEERGRGNFPDRFSARQFPNYSSELNVNALLLGDSALYLCASSLGQGAGGYTFGSGTRLTVV.